This T cell receptor (beta chain) emerged from a study of shared clonotypes between healthy human individuals. Study results and limitations: Depth was large, yet rarefaction showed that sorted-subset sequencing was incomplete. Clonotypes which were not shared had lower generation probabilities than clonotypes that all four donors shared.

Regarding this clone: Antigen unknown.

Assay: immunoSEQ multiplex PCR; the TCRdb copy retains only in-frame clones and omits some. This sample has roughly 700,000 clones, with around two thirds found just once. The J segment lost 0 bases and the V segment lost 6 bases, leaving 5 bases of the junction unmatched. This CDR3 spans 14 amino acids. The germline gives CDR1 MNHEY, CDR2 SVGAGI. The sequence derives from a woman in her thirties in good health. The sequenced material came from memory CD4+ T cells sorted from blood. The sample's subset: CD45RA-negative fraction. The chain is built from TRBV6-5 and TRBJ2-7, with 7 positions matching TRBD1. The CDR3 is CASSHRGDSYEQYF. The CDR3 nucleotides are TGTGCCAGCAGCCACAGGGGCGACTCCTACGAGCAGTACTTC.